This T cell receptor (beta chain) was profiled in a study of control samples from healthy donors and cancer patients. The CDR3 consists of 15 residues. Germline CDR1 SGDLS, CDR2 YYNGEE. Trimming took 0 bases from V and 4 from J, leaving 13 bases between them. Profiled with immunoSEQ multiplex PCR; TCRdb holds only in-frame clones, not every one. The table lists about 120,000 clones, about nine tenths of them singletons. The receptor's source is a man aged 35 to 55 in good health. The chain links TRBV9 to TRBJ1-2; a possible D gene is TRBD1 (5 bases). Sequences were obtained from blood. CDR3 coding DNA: TGTGCCAGCAGCGTAGAAGTACAGGCGAGCTATGGCTACACCTTC. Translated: CASSVEVQASYGYTF.